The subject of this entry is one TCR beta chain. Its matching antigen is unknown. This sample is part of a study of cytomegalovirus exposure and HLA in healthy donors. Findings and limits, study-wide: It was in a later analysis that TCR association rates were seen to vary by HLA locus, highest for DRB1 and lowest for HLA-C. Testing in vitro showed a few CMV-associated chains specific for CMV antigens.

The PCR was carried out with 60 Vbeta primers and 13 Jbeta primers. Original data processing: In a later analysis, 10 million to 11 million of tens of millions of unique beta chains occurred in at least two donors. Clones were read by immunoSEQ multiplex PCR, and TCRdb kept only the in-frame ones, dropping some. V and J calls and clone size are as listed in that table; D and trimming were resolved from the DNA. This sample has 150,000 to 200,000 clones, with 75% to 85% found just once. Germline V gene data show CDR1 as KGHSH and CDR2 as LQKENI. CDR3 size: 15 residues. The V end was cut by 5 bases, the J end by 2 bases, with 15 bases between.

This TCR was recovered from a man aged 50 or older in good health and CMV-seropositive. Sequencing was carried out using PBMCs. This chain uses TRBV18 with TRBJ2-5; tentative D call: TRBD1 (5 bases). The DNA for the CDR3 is TGTGCCAGCTCATCAACACGACAGACTCAAGAGACCCAGTACTTC. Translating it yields CASSSTRQTQETQYF.